This T cell receptor beta chain came from a study of cytotoxic CD8 clonotypes in ibrutinib-treated CLL. Background on the study: On average, more than 80,000 productive rearrangements and about 280,000 productive templates per sample.

This CDR3 has 16 amino acids. CDR1 and CDR2 (germline): KGHSH, LQKENI. After removal of 4 bases from V and 1 base from J, the junction contained 7 bases not matched to a gene. The protocol was immunoSEQ multiplex PCR, while the TCRdb copy is restricted to in-frame clones and leaves out a portion. The sample lists 300,000 to 350,000 clones, 70% to 80% seen once, with roughly 7% in the top ten. Cryopreserved PBMCs were the source of roughly 2 micrograms of genomic DNA, which went to TCR beta libraries. The material was PBMCs, obtained before ibrutinib treatment. The origin of this receptor is a human donor with chronic lymphocytic leukemia. The chain combines TRBV18 with TRBJ1-5; TRBD1 matches 7 bases. The CDR3 DNA is TGTGCCAGCTCACGAGCCGGGACAGCAAGCAATCAGCCCCAGCATTTT. It yields the protein CASSRAGTASNQPQHF.